The clone carrying this T cell receptor (beta chain) was observed at least ten times. Construction of the TCRbeta library involved unique molecular identifiers. TCRdb used MiXCR to reprocess the PCR reads, holding one entry per CDR3 protein. This sample has about 400,000 distinct CDR3 sequences; about an eighth occur once, and the top ten carry 4% to 5.5%. This record comes from a study of T-cell reconstitution after alpha-beta-depleted transplantation in children. Between the trimmed V and J ends, which lost 5 bases and 1 base, there was a span of 14 bases. The germline CDR1 and CDR2 sequences are SEHNR and FQNEAQ (reference sequence). This CDR3 comprises 16 residues.

This sequence joins TRBV7-9 and TRBJ2-2; a possible D gene is TRBD1 (6 bases). Sequencing was performed on PBMCs, taken from the stem cell graft. The receptor comes from a human donor who donated a stem cell graft to a child with Fanconi anemia. The CDR3 region has the DNA TGTGCCAGCAGCCCTCCAGGGGCTGGGAACACCGGGGAGCTGTTTTTT. This encodes CASSPPGAGNTGELFF. Drawing the rest from reference TRBV7-9 and TRBJ2-2, the complete variable domain is DTGVSQNPRHKITKRGQNVTFRCDPISEHNRLYWYRQTLGQGPEFLTYFQNEAQLEKSRLLSDRFSAERPKGSFSTLEIQRTEQGDSAMYLCASSPPGAGNTGELFFGEGSRLTVL.